The 32 T cell receptor beta chains below come from one sample, sequenced in a study of cytomegalovirus exposure and HLA in healthy donors. This PCR relied on a set of 60 Vbeta primers and 13 Jbeta primers. Clones were read by immunoSEQ multiplex PCR, and TCRdb kept only the in-frame ones, dropping some. The sample includes fewer than 250,000 clones, roughly 79% of them seen just once. Source material: PBMCs. The source of these receptors is a woman aged 18 to 35 in good health and CMV-seronegative.

V usage is TRBV11-1 and J usage is TRBJ2-7; TRBD1 agrees at 8 bases. CDR3 size: 14 residues. J was trimmed by 5 bases and V by 5 bases; bases with no gene match: 8. The V gene's germline CDR1 is SGHAT and CDR2 FQDESV (reference sequence). CDR3 DNA: TGTGCCAGCAGCACCCTGGACAGGGCCGACGAGCAGTACTTC. Amino acids: CASSTLDRADEQYF.

This clone showed up just once. The rearrangement uses TRBV6-6 and TRBJ1-3, with D possibly matching TRBD1 (5 bases). This CDR3 region has 13 residues. Between the trimmed V and J ends, which lost 8 bases and 1 base, there was a span of 9 bases. Germline lookup yields CDR1 MNHNY and CDR2 SVGAGI (reference sequence). DNA for the CDR3: TGTGCCAGCGGCCAGGGATCTGGAAACACCATATATTTT. Protein product: CASGQGSGNTIYF.

This clone appeared a few times. The rearrangement uses TRBV27 and TRBJ2-5; 11 bases match TRBD1. The J call may be faulty, since TRBJ2-7 better matches the DNA end. This CDR3 has 15 residues. Germline CDR1 and CDR2: MNHEY and SMNVEV (reference sequence). The CDR3 bases are TGTGCCAGCAGCCCCAAGGACAGGGGGCCGTACGAGCAGTACTTC. Encoded protein: CASSPKDRGPYEQYF.

The chain joins TRBV29-1 to TRBJ2-3, with 9 bases aligning to TRBD1. The germline V gene has CDR1 SQVTM and CDR2 ANQGSEA. The V and J ends lost 6 bases and 2 bases, in that order; junction bases with no gene match: 3. The CDR3 has 13 amino acids. CDR3 in amino acids: CSVDRGFTDTQYF. Written as DNA, the CDR3 is TGCAGCGTGGACAGGGGTTTCACAGATACGCAGTATTTT.

The chain uses TRBV5-1 and TRBJ2-7, with D unresolved. Trimming left V 0 bases short and J 2 bases short, with 6 bases between. This CDR3 comprises 13 residues. In germline, CDR1 is SGHRS, CDR2 YFSETQ. CDR3 bases: TGCGCCAGCAGCTTGGCGGCGGCCTACGAGCAGTACTTC. Translation: CASSLAAAYEQYF. Using reference TRBV5-1 and TRBJ2-7 for the parts outside the CDR3, the full variable domain is KAGVTQTPRYLIKTRGQQVTLSCSPISGHRSVSWYQQTPGQGLQFLFEYFSETQRNKGNFPGRFSGRQFSNSRSEMNVSTLELGDSALYLCASSLAAAYEQYFGPGTRLTVT.

The chain carries TRBV19 and TRBJ1-1; 8 nucleotides match TRBD1. This CDR3 is 16 amino acids long. The trim removed 7 bases at V and 7 bases at J, leaving 17 bases unmatched. Germline loops: CDR1 LNHDA, CDR2 SQIVND (reference sequence). This chain's CDR3 is CASTGGDHHILFEAFF. Here the CDR3 DNA reads TGTGCCAGTACAGGGGGCGACCACCACATCCTGTTTGAAGCTTTCTTT.

This rearrangement joins TRBV6-1 to TRBJ1-1; a possible D gene is TRBD1 (6 bases). Trimming removed 7 bases from V and 3 bases from J, with 12 bases in between. This CDR3 has 13 amino acids. In germline, CDR1 is MNHNS, CDR2 SASEGT. CDR3 in DNA: TGTGCCAGCAATAACGAGGGGGACACTGAAGCTTTCTTT. It encodes CASNNEGDTEAFF.

The chain has TRBV18 and TRBJ2-7; the match to TRBD2 covers 11 bases. J was trimmed by 1 base and V by 0 bases; bases with no gene match: 5. Germline assignment: CDR1 KGHSH and CDR2 LQKENI. The CDR3 covers 17 residues. The CDR3 DNA follows: TGTGCCAGCTCACCACCATCGACTAGCGGGGTGTCCTACGAGCAGTACTTC. It encodes CASSPPSTSGVSYEQYF.

The V call is TRBV5-1, the J call TRBJ2-3, with 10 bases lining up with TRBD1. Germline V CDR1 and CDR2: SGHRS, YFSETQ. Trimming removed 4 bases from V and 4 bases from J; junction bases left unmatched: 6. CDR3 length: 15 residues. The CDR3 coding sequence is TGCGCCAGCAGCGCGGGACAGGGGCCCCCAGATACGCAGTATTTT. This gives the protein CASSAGQGPPDTQYF.

V usage is TRBV7-2 and J usage is TRBJ1-2, with 10 bases lining up with TRBD1. CDR1 and CDR2 (germline): SGHTA, FQGNSA. CDR3 size: 14 residues. Trimming cost V 3 bases and J 6 bases; bases outside gene matches: 4. The CDR3 bases are TGTGCCAGCAGCTTTACCGGGACAGGGGATGGCTACACCTTC. Its protein product is CASSFTGTGDGYTF.

The gene calls are TRBV27 and TRBJ1-6; D is unresolved. V was cut by 3 bases and J by 9 bases, with 12 bases left in between. From germline, CDR1 is MNHEY and CDR2 SMNVEV (reference sequence). The CDR3 extends over 14 amino acids. The CDR3 loop is CASSLEGSGSPLHF. The CDR3 nucleotides read TGTGCCAGCAGTTTGGAGGGCTCCGGTTCACCCCTCCACTTT.

The V call is TRBV19, the J call TRBJ2-6; 8 nucleotides match TRBD1. V trimming: 4 bases; J trimming: 2 bases; junction bases outside the gene matches: 7. CDR3 length equals 17 residues. Germline assignment: CDR1 LNHDA and CDR2 SQIVND (reference sequence). DNA of the CDR3: TGTGCCAGTAGTAGAGAGCAGGGGGCGACTGGGGCCAACGTCCTGACTTTC. The encoded protein is CASSREQGATGANVLTF. Complete variable domain (other parts from reference TRBV19 and TRBJ2-6): DGGITQSPKYLFRKEGQNVTLSCEQNLNHDAMYWYRQDPGQGLRLIYYSQIVNDFQKGDIAEGYSVSREKKESFPLTVTSAQKNPTAFYLCASSREQGATGANVLTFGAGSRLTVL.

This clone was seen once. The CDR3 is CAWSIGGASGNTIYF. The CDR3 region has the DNA TGTGCCTGGAGTATAGGGGGCGCATCTGGAAACACCATATATTTT. V is TRBV30 and J is TRBJ1-3, with 7 bases matching TRBD1. The CDR3 has 15 amino acids. V was pared by 2 bases and J by 1 base, with 5 bases of the junction left unmatched. The germline V gene has CDR1 GTSNPN and CDR2 SVGIG (reference sequence).

The chain has TRBV27 and TRBJ1-2; D is possibly TRBD1 (6 bases). CDR3 size: 16 residues. V dropped 4 bases and J dropped 6 bases, with 21 bases sitting between them. Germline lookup yields CDR1 MNHEY and CDR2 SMNVEV (reference sequence). The CDR3 protein is CASSSPGGQGFNGYTF. The CDR3 region has the DNA TGTGCCAGCAGTTCCCCCGGGGGGCAGGGGTTCAATGGCTACACCTTC.

In DNA, the CDR3 is TGTGCCAGCAGGACTGGACAGGTCCAAAACACTGAAGCTTTCTTT. It specifies CASRTGQVQNTEAFF. The chain recombines TRBV7-2 with TRBJ1-1, with TRBD1 identical over 7 bases. CDR3 length: 15 residues. V gave up 6 bases and J gave up 2 bases; unmatched junction bases: 9. Germline assignment: CDR1 SGHTA and CDR2 FQGNSA.

This clone has just a few counts. This CDR3 is CASSLRASNQPQHF. CDR3 coding DNA: TGTGCCAGCAGTTTAAGAGCTAGCAATCAGCCCCAGCATTTT. The rearrangement uses TRBV28 and TRBJ1-5; D is unclear. CDR1 is MDHEN and CDR2 is SYDVKM in the germline V gene. Between the trimmed V and J ends, which lost 2 bases and 0 bases, there was a span of 5 bases. The CDR3 extends over 14 amino acids. Supplemented by reference TRBV28 and TRBJ1-5, the full variable domain reads DVKVTQSSRYLVKRTGEKVFLECVQDMDHENMFWYRQDPGLGLRLIYFSYDVKMKEKGDIPEGYSVSREKKERFSLILESASTNQTSMYLCASSLRASNQPQHFGDGTRLSIL.

This rearrangement joins TRBV7-9 to TRBJ2-3, with TRBD1 matching 8 bases. The CDR3 covers 13 residues. CDR1 is SEHNR and CDR2 is FQNEAQ in the germline V gene (reference sequence). With 11 bases clipped from V and 7 bases from J, the junction kept 11 bases outside the gene matches. CDR3 amino acids: CASGQGVSNTQYF. In DNA form, the CDR3 reads TGTGCCTCCGGACAGGGTGTTTCAAATACGCAGTATTTT.

In this sample, this clone turned up once. The V call is TRBV4-2, the J call TRBJ2-6; D is unresolved. Deletions cut 3 bases from V and 0 bases from J, with 9 bases between. The CDR3 length is 16 residues. Germline V gives CDR1 LGHNA, CDR2 YNFKEQ. The CDR3 DNA reads as TGTGCCAGCAGCCAGAACAGACGCTCTGGGGCCAACGTCCTGACTTTC. Residues: CASSQNRRSGANVLTF.

J is TRBJ2-7 and V is TRBV29-1; TRBD1 agrees at 7 bases. The germline gives CDR1 SQVTM, CDR2 ANQGSEA. Germline trimming cut 4 bases from V and 0 bases from J; bases unmatched to any gene: 6. The CDR3 is 14 amino acids. CDR3 DNA sequence: TGCAGCGTTGGCAGTAGACAGGGCTCCTACGAGCAGTACTTC. This encodes CSVGSRQGSYEQYF.

The chain joins TRBV27 to TRBJ2-1; 13 bases fit TRBD2. This CDR3 spans 16 amino acids. Germline loops: CDR1 MNHEY, CDR2 SMNVEV (reference sequence). V lost 0 bases to trimming and J lost 5 bases; unmatched junction nucleotides: 1. The CDR3 coding sequence is TGTGCCAGCAGTTTATCGGGGACTAGCGGGAACAATGAGCAGTTCTTC. Encoded protein: CASSLSGTSGNNEQFF.

This sequence joins TRBV29-1 and TRBJ2-2; D is perhaps TRBD2 (5 bases). CDR1 is SQVTM and CDR2 is ANQGSEA in the germline V gene. The CDR3 contains 12 residues. Trimming pared 6 bases from V and 7 bases from J, leaving 12 bases between. In DNA, the CDR3 is TGCAGCGTACAAATCGGGGACGGGGAGCTGTTTTTT. It specifies CSVQIGDGELFF.

The chain is built from TRBV7-2 and TRBJ1-1; the D is unclear. The CDR3 spans 14 residues. The V and J ends lost 2 bases and 2 bases respectively, with 9 bases between them. CDR1 and CDR2 (germline): SGHTA, FQGNSA. The CDR3 bases are TGTGCCAGCAGCTTATTTCAGGCTAACACTGAAGCTTTCTTT. This codes for CASSLFQANTEAFF. The full variable domain, rest sourced from reference TRBV7-2 and TRBJ1-1, is GAGVSQSPSNKVTEKGKDVELRCDPISGHTALYWYRQSLGQGLEFLIYFQGNSAPDKSGLPSDRFSAERTGGSVSTLTIQRTQQEDSAVYLCASSLFQANTEAFFGQGTRLTVV.

This clone was observed once. This chain uses TRBV2 with TRBJ1-5; TRBD1 agrees at 9 bases. Trimming removed 7 bases from V and 6 bases from J; junction bases left unmatched: 16. CDR1 is SNHLY and CDR2 is FYNNEI in the germline V gene. The CDR3 is 17 residues long. CDR3 amino acids: CASTHPIRDRDPQPQHF. CDR3 DNA: TGTGCCAGCACCCACCCCATCCGGGACAGGGACCCTCAGCCCCAGCATTTT. The full variable domain, with the rest looked up from reference TRBV2 and TRBJ1-5, is EPEVTQTPSHQVTQMGQEVILRCVPISNHLYFYWYRQILGQKVEFLVSFYNNEISEKSEIFDDQFSVERPDGSNFTLKIRSTKLEDSAMYFCASTHPIRDRDPQPQHFGDGTRLSIL.

This chain links TRBV6-5 with TRBJ1-1, with 8 positions matching TRBD1. The CDR3 extends over 14 amino acids. Germline CDR1 reads MNHEY; CDR2 reads SVGAGI. The ends lost 6 bases at V and 6 bases at J; junction bases unmatched: 9. CDR3 protein: CASRTDRAKAEAFF. CDR3 coding DNA: TGTGCCAGCAGAACGGACAGGGCGAAGGCTGAAGCTTTCTTT.

This clone was found a few times. The chain is built from TRBV15 and TRBJ1-5; D is uncertain. The CDR3 is 14 amino acids. CDR1 and CDR2 from the germline V gene are LNHNV and YYDKDF (reference sequence). Trimming cost V 2 bases and J 7 bases, with 12 bases left between them. In nucleotides, the CDR3 is TGTGCCACCAGCAGACCGTCAGTGTCCCAGCCCCAGCATTTT. Protein sequence: CATSRPSVSQPQHF.

The chain has TRBV10-1 and TRBJ2-2, with 11 bases identical to TRBD1. J was trimmed by 5 bases and V by 4 bases; bases with no gene match: 6. The CDR3 is made up of 16 amino acids. Germline values: CDR1 WNHNN, CDR2 SYGVQD (reference sequence). CDR3 sequence reads: CASSADRGLGTGELFF. The CDR3 DNA follows: TGCGCCAGCAGTGCGGACAGGGGGCTAGGAACCGGGGAGCTGTTTTTT.

V is TRBV13 and J is TRBJ1-5, with 10 bases lining up with TRBD1. Germline V gene sequence: CDR1 PRHDT, CDR2 FYEKMQ (reference sequence). J gave up 3 bases and V 4 bases, and 12 bases lay outside the gene matches. This CDR3 contains 18 residues. The CDR3 bases are TGTGCCAGCAGCTCCTCGGAGGGACAGGGGCCCTACAATCAGCCCCAGCATTTT. Residues: CASSSSEGQGPYNQPQHF.

The V and J genes are TRBV5-1 and TRBJ1-1; tentative D call: TRBD1 (6 bases). Trimming cost V 5 bases and J 7 bases, with 15 bases left between them. CDR1 and CDR2 (germline): SGHRS, YFSETQ. The CDR3 has 13 residues. The CDR3 region has the DNA TGCGCCAGCAGAACAGGGTACGGGAATGAAGCTTTCTTT. Encoded protein: CASRTGYGNEAFF.

The chain links TRBV2 to TRBJ1-5; no reliable D call. V lost 9 bases and J lost 3, with 12 bases in between. The CDR3 totals 13 residues. Germline CDR1 is SNHLY and CDR2 is FYNNEI. The CDR3 is CASAGSYNQPQHF. The CDR3 DNA is TGTGCCAGTGCGGGGAGTTACAATCAGCCCCAGCATTTT. Supplemented by reference TRBV2 and TRBJ1-5, the full variable domain reads EPEVTQTPSHQVTQMGQEVILRCVPISNHLYFYWYRQILGQKVEFLVSFYNNEISEKSEIFDDQFSVERPDGSNFTLKIRSTKLEDSAMYFCASAGSYNQPQHFGDGTRLSIL.

V gene TRBV2 combines with J gene TRBJ1-1; D possibly corresponds to TRBD1 (6 bases). The CDR3 consists of 12 residues. Germline CDR1 reads SNHLY; CDR2 reads FYNNEI. V lost 10 bases and J lost 5, with 14 bases in between. The CDR3 DNA follows: TGTGCCACTAGGGGGGGCAGGACTGAAGCTTTCTTT. As protein: CATRGGRTEAFF.

V and J are TRBV27 and TRBJ2-1; 10 bases are a match to TRBD1. The junction had 7 bases not matched to a gene; V was cut back by 5 bases and J by 3 bases. Per germline, CDR1 MNHEY and CDR2 SMNVEV (reference sequence). The CDR3 has 16 residues. CDR3 residues: CASSHLGTGVYNEQFF. CDR3 DNA sequence: TGTGCCAGCAGTCACCTAGGGACAGGGGTCTACAATGAGCAGTTCTTC.

Note on this clone: One end of the junction fails to match germline, which may point to a read error. The sample has other DNA sequences that encode this CDR3 too. This chain uses TRBV4-3 with TRBJ1-1; D call uncertain. The CDR3 totals 15 residues. Germline CDR1 and CDR2: LGHNA and YSLEER. CDR3 DNA: TGCGCCAGCAGCCAAGAGAGGGCGGCAAACACTGAGGCTTTCTTT. This encodes CASSQERAANTEAFF.